The entry that follows covers one TCR beta chain sequence. The antigen this receptor binds is unknown. The record has no base qualities; no much larger clone is one base away. These data belong to a study of T cell responses to AZD1222 COVID-19 vaccine (dated by TCRdb to about 2021). About the investigation overall: A total of 230 to 250 trial participants underwent TCR sequencing, of whom some 210 received two doses of AZD1222 and some 26 received two doses of the MenACWY control vaccine. Enrollment into the trials was organized by age into subgroups of 18-55, 56-69 and 70-plus years, and those subgroups contained about 160, 30 and 59 TCR-sequenced participants, respectively.

As encoded in the germline V gene, CDR1 is SGHDN while CDR2 is FVKESK. Its CDR3 holds 12 amino acids, cysteine through phenylalanine. Just CDR3 DNA is preserved here, 36 bases in frame from base 1. Relative to germline, V is 4 bases shorter and J is 11 bases shorter, with 14 bases between their ends. This sample's time point label indicates: baseline before first vaccination. The label giving this sample's treatment or condition can be read as: meningococcal conjugate vaccine given as trial control. The vaccinee samples were drawn from two UK trials, COV001 and COV002, one of which was a single-blind randomized controlled phase 2/3 trial testing AZD1222 (ChAdOx1 nCoV-19) in healthy adults. For TCRbeta chain sequencing, PBMC samples were collected from trial participants at day 0 and at day 28 after the second dose. The CDR3 regions of human TCRbeta chains were analyzed by immunosequencing. The published analysis was carried out like this. Repertoire TCRs were matched against a reference library of SARS-CoV-2-specific TCRs generated with the MIRA antigen-specificity platform. Breadth was defined as the fraction of unique TCRs that were SARS-CoV-2-associated. Depth was defined as the fraction of total T cells that were SARS-CoV-2-associated. Using the MIRA data, each spike-specific TCR was mapped to the spike region that the TCR reacts to and placed in a CD4 or CD8 class. Log10-transformed breadth and depth values were compared by one-way ANOVA with Sidak's multiple comparisons tests. What TCRdb holds here is the immuneACCESS table cut down to in-frame rearrangements. Part of the clones is not present; checked against another copy, under half of the missing clones reflect an unresolved V gene, and the others are unexplained. V and J calls plus clone size are reproduced from that table; the DNA served to infer D and trimming. The sample includes around 160,000 clones, with about 89% observed a single time. The biggest ten clones account for approximately 3% of the sample.

General conclusions and limits of the study: Vaccine-associated CD4 TCRs spanned the whole spike protein, with dominant responses in regions 160-218 and 743-854. Conclusions about previously exposed vaccinees are limited because only six or seven AZD1222 recipients were SARS-CoV-2 seropositive at baseline. Reportedly, close to half of the unique spike-specific TCRs recognized epitopes lying outside the regions that are mutated in the B.1.351 and B.1.1.7 variants. Most participants were white British and females outnumbered males, and the authors suggested that clonal diversity may have been underestimated. No day 14 peak-response samples were available, so repertoires were characterized only after the peak T cell response. After two AZD1222 doses, both the breadth and the depth of spike-specific TCRs were significantly higher than at day 0 and than in MenACWY recipients. In the small 56-69-year group, the increase in depth fell short of significance, most likely because of low power.

Specimen: peripheral blood, collected on day 0 of MenACWY control vaccination. The V and J genes are TRBV14 and TRBJ1-1; possibly the D gene is TRBD1, per 6 matching bases. The origin of this receptor is an adult in good health. The CDR3 reads as follows: CASSRTGILAFF. The DNA is as follows: TGTGCCAGCAGCCGAACAGGGATTCTCGCTTTCTTT.